This TCR beta chain was captured in a study of OX40 agonist ivuxolimab in advanced cancers. In the study overall: Ivuxolimab doses were 0.01, 0.1, 0.3, 1.5, 3 or 10 mg/kg every 2 weeks. Patients in dose escalation had liver, melanoma, kidney or head and neck cancers.

Sequencing used immunoSEQ multiplex PCR; TCRdb keeps in-frame clones, though not all of them. The sample includes 55,000 to 85,000 clones, approximately 90% of them seen just once. In germline, CDR1 is SGHNT, CDR2 YENEEA. The CDR3 is made up of 12 amino acids. Trimming removed 5 bases from V and 3 bases from J, with 4 bases in between. Peripheral blood came from all dose cohorts at three timepoints. This receptor was obtained from an adult with an advanced solid tumor such as melanoma, head and neck, liver or kidney cancer. V is TRBV11-3 and J is TRBJ2-2; D gene uncertain. The sample in question was CD4+ or CD8+ T cells sorted from blood, obtained in a trial of the OX40 agonist ivuxolimab. This chain's CDR3 is CASSPHTGELFF. The CDR3 bases are TGTGCCAGCAGCCCCCACACCGGGGAGCTGTTTTTT.